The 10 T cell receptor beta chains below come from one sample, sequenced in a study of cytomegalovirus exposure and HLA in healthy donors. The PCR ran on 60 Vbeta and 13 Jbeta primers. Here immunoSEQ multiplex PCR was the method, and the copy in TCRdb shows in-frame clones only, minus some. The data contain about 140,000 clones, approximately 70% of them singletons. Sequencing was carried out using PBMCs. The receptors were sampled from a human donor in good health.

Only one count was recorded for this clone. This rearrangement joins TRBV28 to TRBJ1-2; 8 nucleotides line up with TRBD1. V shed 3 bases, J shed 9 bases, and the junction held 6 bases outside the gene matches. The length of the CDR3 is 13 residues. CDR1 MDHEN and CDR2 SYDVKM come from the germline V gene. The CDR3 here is CASSLSGGARYTF. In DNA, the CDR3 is TGTGCCAGCAGTTTGTCAGGGGGCGCGCGCTACACCTTC.

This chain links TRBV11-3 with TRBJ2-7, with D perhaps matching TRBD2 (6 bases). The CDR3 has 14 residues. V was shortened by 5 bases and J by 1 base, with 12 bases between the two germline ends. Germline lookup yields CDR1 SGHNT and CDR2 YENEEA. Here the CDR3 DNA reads TGTGCCAGCAGCGGACTCGGGGGTTCCTACGAGCAGTACTTC. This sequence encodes CASSGLGGSYEQYF.

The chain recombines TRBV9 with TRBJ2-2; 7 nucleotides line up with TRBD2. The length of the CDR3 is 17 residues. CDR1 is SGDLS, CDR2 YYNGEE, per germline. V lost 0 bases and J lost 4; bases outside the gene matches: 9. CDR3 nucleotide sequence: TGTGCCAGCAGCGTAGGGGGTAGGACTAGGATCACCGGGGAGCTGTTTTTT. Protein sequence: CASSVGGRTRITGELFF.

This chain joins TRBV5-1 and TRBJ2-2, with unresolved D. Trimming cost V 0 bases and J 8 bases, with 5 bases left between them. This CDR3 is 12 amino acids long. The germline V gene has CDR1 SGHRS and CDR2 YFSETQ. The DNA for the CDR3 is TGCGCCAGCAGCTTGGAATCGGGGGAGCTGTTTTTT. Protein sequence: CASSLESGELFF.

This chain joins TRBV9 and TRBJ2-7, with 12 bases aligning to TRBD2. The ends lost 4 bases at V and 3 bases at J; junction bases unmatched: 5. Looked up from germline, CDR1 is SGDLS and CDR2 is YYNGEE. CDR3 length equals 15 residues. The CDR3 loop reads CASSPGLAGFYEQYF. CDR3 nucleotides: TGTGCCAGCAGCCCTGGACTAGCGGGGTTCTACGAGCAGTACTTC. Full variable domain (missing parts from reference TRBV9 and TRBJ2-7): DSGVTQTPKHLITATGQRVTLRCSPRSGDLSVYWYQQSLDQGLQFLIQYYNGEERAKGNILERFSAQQFPDLHSELNLSSLELGDSALYFCASSPGLAGFYEQYFGPGTRLTVT.

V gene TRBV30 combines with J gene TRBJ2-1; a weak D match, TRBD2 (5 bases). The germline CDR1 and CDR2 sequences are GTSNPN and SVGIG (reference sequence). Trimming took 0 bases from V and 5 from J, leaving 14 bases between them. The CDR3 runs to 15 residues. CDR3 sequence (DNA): TGTGCCTGGAGTGTACGAAGGAAGGGAGACAATGAGCAGTTCTTC. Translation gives CAWSVRRKGDNEQFF.

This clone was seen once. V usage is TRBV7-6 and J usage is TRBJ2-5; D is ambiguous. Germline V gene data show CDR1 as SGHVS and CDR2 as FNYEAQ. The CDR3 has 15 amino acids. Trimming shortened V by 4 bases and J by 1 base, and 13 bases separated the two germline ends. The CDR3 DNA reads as TGTGCCAGCAGCTCCCCTCAGGCGACCCAAGAGACCCAGTACTTC. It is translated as CASSSPQATQETQYF.

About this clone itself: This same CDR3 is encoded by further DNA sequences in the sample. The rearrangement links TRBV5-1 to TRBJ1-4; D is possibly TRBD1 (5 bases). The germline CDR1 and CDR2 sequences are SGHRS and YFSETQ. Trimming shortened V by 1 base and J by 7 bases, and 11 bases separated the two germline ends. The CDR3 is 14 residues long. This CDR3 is CASSLQGAGEKLFF. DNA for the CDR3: TGCGCCAGCAGCTTGCAAGGGGCTGGTGAAAAACTGTTTTTT.

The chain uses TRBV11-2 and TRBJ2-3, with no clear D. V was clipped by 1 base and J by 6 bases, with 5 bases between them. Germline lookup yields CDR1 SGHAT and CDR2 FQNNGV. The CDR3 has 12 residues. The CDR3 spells CASSLVLDTQYF. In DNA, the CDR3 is TGTGCCAGCAGCTTAGTCCTGGATACGCAGTATTTT.

The CDR3 here is CAWNGGLSTDTQYF. DNA of the CDR3: TGTGCCTGGAACGGCGGACTTTCCACAGATACGCAGTATTTT. The chain employs TRBV30 and TRBJ2-3; perhaps TRBD2 as D (5 bases). Germline V gene lookup returns CDR1 GTSNPN and CDR2 SVGIG (reference sequence). This CDR3 spans 14 amino acids. V was cut by 4 bases and J by 2 bases, with 13 bases left in between.